The clone carrying this TCR beta chain was picked up a small number of times. Its antigen is not identified. The record originates from a study of response to subunit inactivated influenza vaccine. The study's findings and limits: Few new T cells, the authors suggested, are recruited by each seasonal influenza vaccination.

TCRdb passed the RT-PCR reads through MiXCR, listing each CDR3 protein once. The sample lists around 520,000 distinct CDR3 sequences, approximately 12% occurring once. In germline, CDR1 is SEHNR, CDR2 FQNEAQ (reference sequence). This CDR3 comprises 16 residues. Trimming left V 3 bases short and J 5 bases short, with 18 bases between. This TCR was recovered from a man between 50 and 59 years old who received an inactivated influenza vaccine. Sequences were derived from PBMCs from blood, sampled on the day of vaccination. V is TRBV7-9 and J is TRBJ2-3, with D possibly matching TRBD2 (5 bases). CDR3 DNA: TGTGCCAGCAGCTTGTGGGGAGCTGAGTGGGGAGATACGCAGTATTTT. This encodes CASSLWGAEWGDTQYF.